A single sample gave rise to the 11 T cell receptor beta chains below, sequenced in a study of tumor-infiltrating lymphocytes in localized non-small cell lung cancer. TCRdb's table, derived via immunoSEQ multiplex PCR, lists solely in-frame clones and lacks some. The sample shows approximately 12,000 clones, 79% of them seen only once. What was sequenced was lung tumor tissue. All receptors come from a human donor with non-small cell lung cancer.

This rearrangement joins TRBV18 to TRBJ2-1; no clear D gene. The germline V gene has CDR1 KGHSH and CDR2 LQKENI. The CDR3 is 11 residues long. The ends were cut back, 5 bases at V and 6 bases at J, with 5 bases in the middle. The CDR3 sequence: CASSTINEQFF. The CDR3 bases are TGTGCCAGCTCAACGATCAATGAGCAGTTCTTC.

This clone was recorded a few times. The chain couples TRBV4-2 to TRBJ2-7; D possibly uses TRBD1 or TRBD2 (5 bases each). The germline V gene encodes CDR1 LGHNA and CDR2 YNFKEQ. The germline V and J ends were trimmed by 1 base and 4 bases, with 11 bases remaining between them. The CDR3 extends over 14 amino acids. The CDR3 DNA sequence: TGTGCCAGCAGCCAAGTTGGGACGACGTACGAGCAGTACTTC. Protein product: CASSQVGTTYEQYF.

The J gene is TRBJ2-5, the V gene TRBV19, with D tentatively TRBD1 (5 bases). The germline V gene has CDR1 LNHDA and CDR2 SQIVND (reference sequence). The CDR3 consists of 12 residues. V dropped 5 bases and J dropped 5 bases, with 9 bases sitting between them. The CDR3 DNA reads TGTGCCAGTAGTCCAGGGTGGGAGACCCAGTACTTC. Translating gives CASSPGWETQYF.

The CDR3 is CASSEIIEAFF. DNA for the CDR3: TGTGCCAGCAGTGAAATTATTGAAGCTTTCTTT. This sequence joins TRBV2 and TRBJ1-1; no reliable D call. The length of the CDR3 is 11 residues. V lost 2 bases and J 7 bases, leaving 5 bases between the germline ends. Germline CDR1 SNHLY, CDR2 FYNNEI.

The V and J genes are TRBV7-2 and TRBJ1-1, with D tentatively TRBD1 (5 bases). CDR3 length: 14 amino acids. Trimming stripped 1 base from V and 4 bases from J, with 10 bases between. Germline V gene data show CDR1 as SGHTA and CDR2 as FQGNSA. The CDR3 coding sequence is TGTGCCAGCAGCTTAGTCCCAGGGATCACTGAAGCTTTCTTT. Its translation: CASSLVPGITEAFF.

The CDR3 nucleotides are TGTGCCAGCAGCCCCGGGACCGATGGAAACACCATATATTTT. This gives the protein CASSPGTDGNTIYF. This chain uses TRBV7-9 with TRBJ1-3; a weak D match, TRBD1 (5 bases). V lost 5 bases and J lost 3, with 11 bases in between. Germline V gene lookup returns CDR1 SEHNR and CDR2 FQNEAQ (reference sequence). This CDR3 comprises 14 residues.

The CDR3 nucleotides are TGCGCCAGCAGCCCCGGACAGGGAAATGGAGAGACCCAGTACTTC. It yields the protein CASSPGQGNGETQYF. The chain uses TRBV4-3 and TRBJ2-5; 8 nucleotides match TRBD1. The V gene end was trimmed by 4 bases and the J gene end by 4 bases; junction bases not matched to a gene: 8. This CDR3 has 15 amino acids. The germline gives CDR1 LGHNA, CDR2 YSLEER.

This clone came up once. The chain links TRBV30 to TRBJ1-2, with 7 positions matching TRBD1. V lost 4 bases and J lost 5; bases outside the gene matches: 10. Germline CDR1 reads GTSNPN; CDR2 reads SVGIG (reference sequence). The CDR3 runs to 14 residues. CDR3 sequence (DNA): TGTGCCTGGAAGGACCGGGACAGACCATATGGCTACACCTTC. This sequence encodes CAWKDRDRPYGYTF.

This chain joins TRBV5-4 and TRBJ2-7; D remains unclear. CDR3 length: 14 residues. The germline V gene has CDR1 SGHNT and CDR2 YYREEE (reference sequence). Between the trimmed V and J ends, which lost 3 bases and 3 bases, there was a span of 13 bases. The CDR3: CASSSFGASYEQYF. The CDR3 DNA sequence: TGTGCCAGCAGCTCCTTCGGAGCCAGCTACGAGCAGTACTTC.

The V gene is TRBV5-4, the J gene TRBJ2-7; tentative D call: TRBD1 (6 bases). The CDR3 is 13 amino acids. Germline CDR1 SGHNT, CDR2 YYREEE (reference sequence). V was shortened by 4 bases and J by 4 bases, with 12 bases between the two germline ends. The CDR3 region is CASSPDRNYEQYF. The CDR3 nucleotides are TGTGCCAGCAGCCCCGACAGGAATTACGAGCAGTACTTC.

The CDR3 DNA follows: TGTGCCAGCAGCTTGTCGGGCAGGGGGTCGAACACTGAAGCTTTCTTT. Translated: CASSLSGRGSNTEAFF. The chain combines TRBV5-4 with TRBJ1-1, with 7 bases fitting TRBD1. The CDR3 consists of 16 residues. Losses at the gene ends were 1 base for V and 1 base for J; bases not matched to a gene: 7. The germline gives CDR1 SGHNT, CDR2 YYREEE (reference sequence).